The 27 T cell receptor beta chains below were found in one sample sequenced in a study of beta chain features in type 1 diabetes. Points from the study as a whole: Shortening of TCRB CDR3s, moderate but significant, appeared in all four CD4+ subsets of Type 1 diabetes patients.

Their antigens remain unidentified. Expressed TCRB transcripts got sequenced, as all isolated RNA was reverse transcribed. Sequencing was performed with immunoSEQ multiplex PCR; in TCRdb, only in-frame clones are kept and a portion is missing. Among some 270,000 clones, about 11% were seen once, and the ten largest hold about 0.018%. Sequencing used naive CD4+ T cells from blood. The receptor set was obtained from a man younger than 45 with type 1 diabetes.

This clone was recorded a few times. The chain has TRBV28 and TRBJ2-7; TRBD2 aligns across 9 bases. This CDR3 has 15 amino acids. J gave up 1 base and V 5 bases, and 6 bases lay outside the gene matches. Looked up from germline, CDR1 is MDHEN and CDR2 is SYDVKM. The CDR3 sequence is CASSPVSGGSYEQYF. The CDR3 DNA follows: TGTGCCAGCAGTCCCGTAAGCGGGGGGTCCTACGAGCAGTACTTC. The whole variable domain, filled in from reference TRBV28 and TRBJ2-7, reads DVKVTQSSRYLVKRTGEKVFLECVQDMDHENMFWYRQDPGLGLRLIYFSYDVKMKEKGDIPEGYSVSREKKERFSLILESASTNQTSMYLCASSPVSGGSYEQYFGPGTRLTVT.

Concerning this clone itself: Mismatch with germline at one junction end may stem from a read error. This chain connects TRBV10-3 to TRBJ1-3; D is ambiguous. CDR3 length equals 12 residues. CDR1 is ENHRY, CDR2 SYGVKD, per germline. CDR3 residues: CAISESFAEVDF. DNA for the CDR3: TGTGCCATCAGTGAGTCGTTTGCAGAGGTAGATTTT.

This clone has more than one count but fewer than ten. The chain combines TRBV9 with TRBJ2-5, with 12 bases identical to TRBD2. The CDR3 spans 14 residues. CDR1 is SGDLS and CDR2 is YYNGEE in the germline V gene. Trimming took 4 bases from V and 5 from J; bases not matched to a gene: 3. The CDR3 protein is CASSTGLAGETQYF. The CDR3 coding sequence is TGTGCCAGCAGCACTGGACTAGCGGGGGAGACCCAGTACTTC.

In this sample, this clone turned up a few times. This sequence joins TRBV5-4 and TRBJ2-1, with D maybe TRBD1 (6 bases). The V and J ends lost 4 bases and 0 bases respectively, with 11 bases between them. The CDR3 loop spans 15 amino acids. The V gene's germline CDR1 is SGHNT and CDR2 YYREEE (reference sequence). CDR3 nucleotide sequence: TGTGCCAGCAGCCCAACAGGGAGCTCCTACAATGAGCAGTTCTTC. Protein: CASSPTGSSYNEQFF.

This clone has only a few counts. The genes are TRBV2 and TRBJ2-7; perhaps TRBD1 as D (5 bases). Germline V lookup: CDR1 SNHLY, CDR2 FYNNEI. Trimming stripped 6 bases from V and 6 bases from J, with 15 bases between. The CDR3 is made up of 13 amino acids. The chain's CDR3 is CASSVMGLGEQYF. The CDR3 coding sequence is TGTGCCAGCAGCGTCATGGGGCTGGGCGAGCAGTACTTC.

This clone appeared a few times. The genes are TRBV7-2 and TRBJ2-2; 8 positions match TRBD2. CDR3 length: 16 amino acids. With 2 bases clipped from V and 4 bases from J, the junction kept 6 bases outside the gene matches. Per the germline V gene, CDR1 is SGHTA and CDR2 is FQGNSA. The CDR3 region has the DNA TGTGCCAGCAGCTTATTCAGCGGGGGCTTCACCGGGGAGCTGTTTTTT. The encoded protein is CASSLFSGGFTGELFF.

This clone has a handful of counts. This chain links TRBV15 with TRBJ2-1; D is uncertain. Trimming took off 8 bases at V and 2 bases at J, with 13 bases between the two ends. The CDR3 runs 14 residues. CDR1 and CDR2 from the germline V gene are LNHNV and YYDKDF (reference sequence). The CDR3 DNA reads as TGTGCCACCGTCGACTCCCTAGCCTACAATGAGCAGTTCTTC. Encoded protein: CATVDSLAYNEQFF.

The rearrangement links TRBV5-1 to TRBJ2-5; D perhaps matches TRBD1 (6 bases). The CDR3 loop spans 14 amino acids. Germline loops: CDR1 SGHRS, CDR2 YFSETQ. V lost 3 bases, J lost 5 bases, and 14 bases lay in between. The CDR3 nucleotides are TGCGCCAGCAGCTCGACACAGGGCGGGGAGACCCAGTACTTC. The encoded protein is CASSSTQGGETQYF.

The chain is built from TRBV20-1 and TRBJ2-5; D may be TRBD2 (5 bases). V was shortened by 3 bases and J by 7 bases, with 9 bases between the two germline ends. Germline-derived CDR1 and CDR2 are DFQATT and SNEGSKA (reference sequence). The CDR3 has 11 residues. CDR3 amino acids: CSASGVGTQYF. For the CDR3, the DNA is TGCAGTGCTAGCGGGGTGGGGACCCAGTACTTC.

In this sample, this clone turned up a few times. The chain is built from TRBV5-1 and TRBJ2-7; D is undetermined. CDR1 and CDR2 from the germline V gene are SGHRS and YFSETQ. V lost 4 bases to trimming and J lost 0 bases, with 8 bases between them. The CDR3 is made up of 13 amino acids. The CDR3 reads CASSRDISYEQYF. Here the CDR3 DNA reads TGCGCCAGCAGCAGAGACATCTCCTACGAGCAGTACTTC.

This clone was detected only a few times. The chain employs TRBV6-1 and TRBJ2-7; 8 bases agree with TRBD1. With V trimmed by 5 bases and J by 6 bases, 3 bases remained unmatched. Germline CDR1 is MNHNS and CDR2 is SASEGT. The CDR3 is 12 residues long. CDR3 DNA sequence: TGTGCCAGCAGTCAACAGGGGGTCGAGCAGTACTTC. Its protein product is CASSQQGVEQYF.

This clone was observed a few times. V and J are TRBV28 and TRBJ2-1; 13 nucleotides match TRBD2. V shed 4 bases, J shed 8 bases, and the junction held 8 bases outside the gene matches. Per germline, CDR1 MDHEN and CDR2 SYDVKM. The CDR3 has 16 amino acids. The CDR3 reads CASSSSTSGGHYEQFF. The CDR3 bases are TGTGCCAGCAGTTCATCGACTAGCGGGGGGCACTATGAGCAGTTCTTC. Based on the CDR3 plus reference TRBV28 and TRBJ2-1, the full variable domain is DVKVTQSSRYLVKRTGEKVFLECVQDMDHENMFWYRQDPGLGLRLIYFSYDVKMKEKGDIPEGYSVSREKKERFSLILESASTNQTSMYLCASSSSTSGGHYEQFFGPGTRLTVL.

This chain connects TRBV7-9 to TRBJ2-2, with 7 bases aligning to TRBD1. Germline CDR1 reads SEHNR; CDR2 reads FQNEAQ (reference sequence). V was pared by 5 bases and J by 1 base, with 4 bases of the junction left unmatched. This CDR3 comprises 15 residues. The CDR3 nucleotides read TGTGCCAGCAGCCACAGGGGTGAGAACACCGGGGAGCTGTTTTTT. Translation: CASSHRGENTGELFF.

The V gene is TRBV4-1, the J gene TRBJ1-2, with D tentatively TRBD1 (5 bases). CDR3 length: 16 amino acids. The V gene lost 0 bases and the J gene lost 4 bases, with 15 bases spanning the gap. Germline V gene lookup returns CDR1 MGHRA and CDR2 YSYEKL. Here the CDR3 reads CASSQDGGGRGYGYTF. DNA for the CDR3: TGCGCCAGCAGCCAAGATGGGGGGGGAAGAGGCTATGGCTACACCTTC.

A word on this clone: Other DNA sequences in this sample translate to the same CDR3. The chain links TRBV5-1 to TRBJ1-1; TRBD1 might be the D (5 bases). Germline CDR1 reads SGHRS; CDR2 reads YFSETQ. This CDR3 contains 13 residues. V was cut by 2 bases and J by 1 base, with 6 bases left in between. For the CDR3, the DNA is TGCGCCAGCAGCTTCGGACAGAACACTGAAGCTTTCTTT. As protein: CASSFGQNTEAFF.

The V call is TRBV7-9, the J call TRBJ1-1, with TRBD1 as a possible D gene (6 bases). Germline V CDR1 and CDR2: SEHNR, FQNEAQ (reference sequence). Trimming removed 8 bases from V and 6 bases from J, with 13 bases in between. CDR3 size: 12 residues. The CDR3 DNA reads as TGTGCCAGCCGTAGGGGGGGCCCTGAAGCTTTCTTT. Its translation: CASRRGGPEAFF.

In its sample, this clone was seen a few times. The chain employs TRBV7-9 and TRBJ2-3, with 8 positions matching TRBD1. The CDR3 loop spans 16 amino acids. Germline CDR1 is SEHNR and CDR2 is FQNEAQ (reference sequence). J lost 4 bases, V lost 1 base, and 7 bases had no gene match. The CDR3 sequence is CASSLEGTGSADTQYF. The CDR3 DNA follows: TGTGCCAGCAGCTTAGAGGGGACAGGTTCTGCAGATACGCAGTATTTT.

The V gene is TRBV19, the J gene TRBJ1-1; D is uncertain. CDR1 and CDR2 (germline): LNHDA, SQIVND (reference sequence). This CDR3 spans 15 amino acids. Trimming stripped 4 bases from V and 2 bases from J, with 14 bases between. This CDR3 reads CASSTSSRGNTEAFF. The DNA of the CDR3 is TGTGCCAGTAGTACCTCAAGCCGGGGTAACACTGAAGCTTTCTTT.

The chain uses TRBV6-5 and TRBJ2-7; D unclear. Per the germline V gene, CDR1 is MNHEY and CDR2 is SVGAGI. The V and J ends lost 0 bases and 0 bases respectively, with 9 bases between them. This CDR3 has 15 amino acids. CDR3 coding DNA: TGTGCCAGCAGTTACTCGGTGCTCAGCTCCTACGAGCAGTACTTC. This codes for CASSYSVLSSYEQYF.

The genes are TRBV14 and TRBJ1-1; maybe TRBD1 (5 bases). V lost 0 bases and J lost 0, with 11 bases in between. Germline V gene lookup returns CDR1 SGHDN and CDR2 FVKESK. The CDR3 runs 16 residues. CDR3: CASSQDLTGLNTEAFF. As DNA, the CDR3 is TGTGCCAGCAGCCAAGACCTTACAGGACTGAACACTGAAGCTTTCTTT.

This clone was observed a few times. The chain is built from TRBV7-2 and TRBJ2-5, with D perhaps matching TRBD2 (5 bases). The CDR3 spans 14 residues. CDR1 and CDR2 from the germline V gene are SGHTA and FQGNSA. V was shortened by 1 base and J by 5 bases, with 11 bases between the two germline ends. CDR3 residues: CASSLGTSYETQYF. The CDR3 nucleotides read TGTGCCAGCAGCTTAGGAACTAGTTATGAGACCCAGTACTTC. Drawing the rest from reference TRBV7-2 and TRBJ2-5, the complete variable domain is GAGVSQSPSNKVTEKGKDVELRCDPISGHTALYWYRQSLGQGLEFLIYFQGNSAPDKSGLPSDRFSAERTGGSVSTLTIQRTQQEDSAVYLCASSLGTSYETQYFGPGTRLLVL.

This clone appeared a few times. The chain carries TRBV7-3 and TRBJ2-1; tentatively, D is TRBD2 (6 bases). Trimming left V 2 bases short and J 7 bases short, with 15 bases between. CDR3 size: 15 residues. Germline V gene lookup returns CDR1 SGHTA and CDR2 FQGTGA. CDR3 coding DNA: TGTGCCAGCAGCTTAGATCGGGCAGGGAGGAATGAGCAGTTCTTC. It is translated as CASSLDRAGRNEQFF.

The V call is TRBV19, the J call TRBJ2-3; TRBD1 aligns across 7 bases. The CDR3 runs 13 residues. With 8 bases clipped from V and 2 bases from J, the junction kept 4 bases outside the gene matches. Germline V gene data show CDR1 as LNHDA and CDR2 as SQIVND (reference sequence). The CDR3 nucleotides are TGTGCCAGTCAGGGGGACCACACAGATACGCAGTATTTT. Residues: CASQGDHTDTQYF.

Only a few counts were recorded for this clone. The V gene is TRBV9, the J gene TRBJ2-1; a weak D match, TRBD2 (6 bases). This CDR3 has 13 amino acids. V dropped 6 bases and J dropped 12 bases, with 19 bases sitting between them. CDR1 and CDR2 from the germline V gene are SGDLS and YYNGEE. This chain's CDR3 is CASTYRIGGRQFF. The CDR3 DNA reads TGTGCCAGCACGTATAGAATCGGGGGTAGGCAGTTCTTC.

The chain is built from TRBV5-1 and TRBJ2-3; D not certain. CDR3 length equals 13 residues. With 4 bases removed from V and 0 bases from J, the gap between germline ends came to 6 bases. CDR1 SGHRS and CDR2 YFSETQ come from the germline V gene. CDR3 sequence: CASSATSTDTQYF. The CDR3 nucleotides are TGCGCCAGCAGCGCGACTAGCACAGATACGCAGTATTTT.

V and J are TRBV18 and TRBJ1-3; D not certain. Germline V gives CDR1 KGHSH, CDR2 LQKENI. This CDR3 has 14 amino acids. Trimming stripped 1 base from V and 8 bases from J, with 12 bases between. The DNA of the CDR3 is TGTGCCAGCTCACCACGAGAGGAGATTGACACCATATATTTT. It yields the protein CASSPREEIDTIYF.

This chain uses TRBV18 with TRBJ2-1; TRBD1 matches at 8 bases. The ends lost 1 base at V and 7 bases at J; junction bases unmatched: 6. This CDR3 comprises 15 residues. Germline assignment: CDR1 KGHSH and CDR2 LQKENI. CDR3: CASSPRTGPMNEQFF. CDR3 DNA sequence: TGTGCCAGCTCACCACGGACAGGGCCCATGAATGAGCAGTTCTTC.